This T cell receptor beta chain emerged from a study of T cell responses to AZD1222 COVID-19 vaccine (dated by TCRdb to 2020 to 2023). About the study as a whole: Because spike-specific TCR depth and breadth did not differ between the two schedules, AZD1222 recipients who got a second dose at roughly 4 weeks were pooled with those who got a second dose at roughly 12 weeks. Trial participants were enrolled by age into subgroups of 18-55, 56-69 and 70-plus years, and around 150, 28 and 57 TCR-sequenced participants, respectively, were included in these subgroups. TCR sequencing was performed for some 250 trial participants, of whom 200 to 210 were given two doses of AZD1222 and some 25 were given two doses of MenACWY control vaccine.

This specimen's time point label, per the study, means: baseline before first vaccination. Vaccinee samples came from UK trials COV001 and COV002, including a single-blind randomized controlled phase 2/3 trial of AZD1222 (ChAdOx1 nCoV-19) in healthy adults. For TCRbeta chain sequencing, PBMC samples from trial participants were taken at day 0 and at day 28 after the second dose. Findings and caveats that apply to the study as a whole: Epitopes outside the regions mutated in the B.1.351 and B.1.1.7 variants were reportedly recognized by nearly half of the unique spike-specific TCRs. Because no samples from the day 14 peak response were available, repertoires could be characterized only after the peak T cell response. Spike-specific TCR breadth and depth rose significantly after two AZD1222 doses compared with day 0 and with MenACWY recipients. The vaccine-associated CD4 TCRs covered the entire spike protein, and the dominant responses fell in regions 160-218 and 743-854. The 56-69-year group was small, and its depth increase did not reach significance, likely because of low power. Conclusions about previously exposed vaccinees are limited, since just a handful of AZD1222 recipients were seropositive for SARS-CoV-2 at baseline. Most participants were white British and females outnumbered males, and the authors suggested that clonal diversity may have been underestimated.

The CDR3 runs 20 amino acids, cysteine and phenylalanine included. Just CDR3 DNA is preserved here, 60 bases in frame from base 1. Trimming removed 2 bases from V and 3 bases from J; the gene matches leave 14 bases unexplained. The germline V gene sets CDR1 to SNHLY and CDR2 to FYNNEI. As for this clone: Its binding antigen is unknown. Base qualities are missing; no much larger clone stands one base away.

The CDR3 regions of human TCRbeta chains were analyzed by immunosequencing. In the paper's pipeline: Repertoire TCRs were checked for matches against a reference library of SARS-CoV-2-specific TCRs that had been generated using the MIRA antigen-specificity platform. Breadth was defined as the fraction of unique TCRs that were SARS-CoV-2-associated. Depth was defined as the fraction of total T cells that were SARS-CoV-2-associated. Using the MIRA data, each spike-specific TCR was assigned both to the spike region to which the TCR was reactive and to a CD4 or CD8 class. Log10-transformed breadth and depth values were compared by one-way ANOVA with Sidak's multiple comparisons tests. The clones in this table, taken by TCRdb from immuneACCESS, are in-frame only. Not every clone is retained; where verified, under half of the shortfall comes from an unresolved V gene, and the cause of the rest is unknown. That table supplies the V and J calls and clone size; D and trimming were determined from the DNA. For this sample the table gives 100,000 to 150,000 clones, of which more than 70% were detected only once. The top ten hold about 10% of the sample.

The origin of this receptor is an adult in good health. The source was peripheral blood, collected on day 0 of AZD1222 vaccination. The rearranged chain carries TRBV2 and TRBJ2-4, with TRBD1 identical over 12 junction bases. The bases read TGTGCCAGCAGTGAAAGAGGGTCCGGGACAGGGGGCGCAGGCAAAAACATTCAGTACTTC. This is translated as CASSERGSGTGGAGKNIQYF.